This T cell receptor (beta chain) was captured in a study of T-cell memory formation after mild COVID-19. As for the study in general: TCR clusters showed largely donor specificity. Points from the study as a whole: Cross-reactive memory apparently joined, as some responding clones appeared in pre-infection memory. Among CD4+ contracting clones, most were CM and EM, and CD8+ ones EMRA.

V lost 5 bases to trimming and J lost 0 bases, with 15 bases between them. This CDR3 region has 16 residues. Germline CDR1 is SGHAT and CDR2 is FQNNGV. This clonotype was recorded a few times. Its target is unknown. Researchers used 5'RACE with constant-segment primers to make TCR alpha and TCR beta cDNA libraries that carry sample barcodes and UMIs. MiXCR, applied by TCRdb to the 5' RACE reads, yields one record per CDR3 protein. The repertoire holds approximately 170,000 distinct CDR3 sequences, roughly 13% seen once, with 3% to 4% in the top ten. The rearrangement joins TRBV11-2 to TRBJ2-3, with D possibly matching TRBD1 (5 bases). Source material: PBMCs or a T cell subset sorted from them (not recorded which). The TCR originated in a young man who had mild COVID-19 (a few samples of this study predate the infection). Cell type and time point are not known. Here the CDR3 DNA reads TGTGCCAGCAGCCTCCTAAGGGGCCGTAGCACAGATACGCAGTATTTT. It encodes CASSLLRGRSTDTQYF. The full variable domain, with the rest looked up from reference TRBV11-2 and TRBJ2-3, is EAGVAQSPRYKIIEKRQSVAFWCNPISGHATLYWYQQILGQGPKLLIQFQNNGVVDDSQLPKDRFSAERLKGVDSTLKIQPAKLEDSAVYLCASSLLRGRSTDTQYFGPGTRLTVL.